The table lists the clone carrying this TCR beta chain with many counts. The antigen is unknown. These data originate in a study of T cells after yellow fever vaccination. With 5 bases removed from V and 6 bases from J, the gap between germline ends came to 16 bases. The CDR3 has 15 residues. Germline V gene sequence: CDR1 SGHTA, CDR2 FQGNSA. Making TCR cDNA involved 5'RACE template switching, which added UMIs and a universal primer site. TCRdb called the 5' RACE reads again in MiXCR, with one record for every CDR3 protein. The data contain some 320,000 distinct CDR3 sequences, 7.5% to 9% of them singletons. Overall study findings and caveats: Reappearance after the booster was observed for most primary-vaccination clones (about 97% CD4, about 86% CD8). The secondary T-cell response peaked on day 5, not day 15, but was weaker.

The receptor was derived from a man between 18 and 35 years old who received the YFV17D yellow fever vaccine. The chain carries TRBV7-2 and TRBJ1-4; perhaps TRBD1 as D (6 bases). This specimen was PBMCs, taken on the day of the first yellow fever vaccination. Here the CDR3 DNA reads TGTGCCAGCAGCCGAGGACAGACTAAACATGAAAAACTGTTTTTT. Protein product: CASSRGQTKHEKLFF.